This T cell receptor (beta chain) was observed in a study of T cell repertoires in cytomegalovirus infection. About the study: It was the public TCR beta signatures that indicated both CMV infection and matching HLA type.

V was trimmed by 3 bases and J by 1 base, leaving 9 bases between them. The CDR3 is 14 amino acids. Via MiXCR, TCRdb re-called the reads, giving one row per CDR3 protein. The profile covers approximately 470,000 distinct CDR3 sequences, with approximately 40% appearing a single time and around 45% taken by the ten largest. This clonotype was counted only a few times. Antigen unknown. This material consisted of cultured PBMCs, taken from culture after CMV antigen stimulation. This sequence originates from a human donor in good health (CMV status not recorded). Some clones in this sample may be carry-over from other donors' samples. This chain connects TRBV12-3 or TRBV12-4 to TRBJ1-1; possibly TRBD1 for D (5 bases). This CDR3 is CASSLQGSNTEAFF. CDR3 sequence (DNA): TGTGCCAGCAGTTTGCAGGGTTCGAACACTGAAGCTTTCTTT.